These T cell receptor beta chains were read from a single sample in a study of control samples from healthy donors and cancer patients. Measured with immunoSEQ multiplex PCR; TCRdb has only the in-frame clones, and not every one. The table includes 100,000 to 150,000 clones, roughly 86% detected once. The sample taken for sequencing was PBMCs. The receptors derive from a man aged 50-60 years with head and neck cancer. CDR3s include the opening cysteine and the closing phenylalanine or tryptophan. The D gene is left open where the match is weak. Size is omitted from some rows. Given values are once, few, many or a class for expanded clones.

D gene: -; J gene: TRBJ1-3; V gene: TRBV14; clone size: -; CDR3 protein: CASRNSGVITLSGNTIYF; CDR3 DNA: TGTGCCAGCAGAAACTCCGGAGTTATTACCCTCTCTGGAAACACCATATATTTT
D gene: TRBD2; J gene: TRBJ2-5; V gene: TRBV7-2; clone size: -; CDR3 protein: CASRLWTSARGETQYF; CDR3 DNA: TGTGCCAGCAGACTCTGGACTAGCGCCCGGGGGGAGACCCAGTACTTC
D gene: TRBD1; J gene: TRBJ2-5; V gene: TRBV7-2; clone size: once; CDR3 protein: CASSLGGQIQETQYF; CDR3 DNA: TGTGCCAGCAGCTTAGGGGGACAGATCCAAGAGACCCAGTACTTC
D gene: TRBD1; J gene: TRBJ2-5; V gene: TRBV19; clone size: -; CDR3 protein: CASSPGQAGETQYF; CDR3 DNA: TGTGCCAGTAGCCCGGGACAGGCGGGAGAGACCCAGTACTTC
D gene: TRBD1; J gene: TRBJ1-5; V gene: TRBV6-5; clone size: few; CDR3 protein: CASRFGQGNHQPQHF; CDR3 DNA: TGTGCCAGCAGATTCGGACAGGGCAACCATCAGCCCCAGCATTTT
D gene: -; J gene: TRBJ1-4; V gene: TRBV20-1; clone size: -; CDR3 protein: CSAKRSEKLFF; CDR3 DNA: TGCAGTGCTAAAAGAAGCGAAAAACTGTTTTTT
D gene: -; J gene: TRBJ1-2; V gene: TRBV27; clone size: -; CDR3 protein: CASSRSGGFDGYTF; CDR3 DNA: TGTGCCAGCAGTAGGTCCGGGGGCTTCGATGGCTACACCTTC
D gene: -; J gene: TRBJ1-6; V gene: TRBV7-2; clone size: few; CDR3 protein: CASSPTGEFSYNSPLHF; CDR3 DNA: TGTGCCAGCAGCCCGACGGGGGAGTTCTCCTATAATTCACCCCTCCACTTT
D gene: -; J gene: TRBJ1-6; V gene: TRBV24-1; clone size: -; CDR3 protein: CATSDSQGPNSPLHF; CDR3 DNA: TGTGCCACCAGTGATTCACAGGGTCCTAATTCACCCCTCCACTTT
D gene: -; J gene: TRBJ2-3; V gene: TRBV2; clone size: -; CDR3 protein: CASRGGANTQYF; CDR3 DNA: TGTGCCAGCAGGGGGGGGGCAAATACGCAGTATTTT
D gene: TRBD2; J gene: TRBJ2-7; V gene: TRBV27; clone size: -; CDR3 protein: CASSRLAGMYEQYF; CDR3 DNA: TGTGCCAGCTCTAGACTAGCGGGGATGTACGAGCAGTACTTC
D gene: TRBD2; J gene: TRBJ2-1; V gene: TRBV10-2; clone size: -; CDR3 protein: CATISGGANEQFF; CDR3 DNA: TGCGCCACGATTAGCGGGGGGGCAAATGAGCAGTTCTTC
D gene: TRBD2; J gene: TRBJ2-1; V gene: TRBV10-3; clone size: -; CDR3 protein: CAISASGSWNEQFF; CDR3 DNA: TGTGCCATCAGTGCTAGCGGGAGTTGGAATGAGCAGTTCTTC
D gene: -; J gene: TRBJ2-7; V gene: TRBV5-1; clone size: once; CDR3 protein: CASSFLGVEEQYF; CDR3 DNA: TGCGCCAGCAGCTTCCTAGGAGTTGAAGAGCAGTACTTC
D gene: TRBD2; J gene: TRBJ2-6; V gene: TRBV27; clone size: -; CDR3 protein: CASSLGASGIVLTF; CDR3 DNA: TGTGCCAGCAGTTTAGGGGCTAGCGGGATCGTCCTGACTTTC
D gene: -; J gene: TRBJ1-4; V gene: TRBV7-6; clone size: -; CDR3 protein: CASSPGGDGINEKLFF; CDR3 DNA: TGTGCCAGCAGCCCAGGTGGGGACGGAATTAATGAAAAACTGTTTTTT
D gene: -; J gene: TRBJ2-5; V gene: TRBV7-9; clone size: -; CDR3 protein: CASSYIGGKETQYF; CDR3 DNA: TGTGCCAGCAGCTATATAGGGGGAAAAGAGACCCAGTACTTC
D gene: TRBD2; J gene: TRBJ2-1; V gene: TRBV11-3; clone size: -; CDR3 protein: CASSSGLAGTYNEQFF; CDR3 DNA: TGTGCCAGCAGCTCCGGACTAGCGGGGACCTACAATGAGCAGTTCTTC
D gene: -; J gene: TRBJ1-6; V gene: TRBV3-1/TRBV3-2; clone size: -; CDR3 protein: CASSQGGGHGSPLHF; CDR3 DNA: TGTGCCAGCAGCCAAGGAGGAGGGCACGGTTCACCCCTCCACTTT
D gene: TRBD1; J gene: TRBJ1-2; V gene: TRBV5-4; clone size: -; CDR3 protein: CASSLGGAGGLLGYTF; CDR3 DNA: TGTGCCAGCAGCTTGGGGGGGGCAGGGGGCCTCCTTGGCTACACCTTC
D gene: -; J gene: TRBJ1-3; V gene: TRBV18; clone size: -; CDR3 protein: CASSSQRGGNTIYF; CDR3 DNA: TGTGCCAGCTCAAGCCAAAGAGGTGGAAACACCATATATTTT
D gene: TRBD2; J gene: TRBJ2-5; V gene: TRBV28; clone size: -; CDR3 protein: CASSPGSSGRKTQYF; CDR3 DNA: TGTGCCAGCAGTCCCGGTAGTAGCGGGAGAAAGACCCAGTACTTC
D gene: -; J gene: TRBJ1-5; V gene: TRBV4-1; clone size: few; CDR3 protein: CASSQVLIGWGGTPQHF; CDR3 DNA: TGCGCCAGCAGCCAAGTGTTGATCGGCTGGGGGGGAACGCCCCAGCATTTT
D gene: TRBD1; J gene: TRBJ1-4; V gene: TRBV6-1; clone size: once; CDR3 protein: CASSDFSTGANRKLFF; CDR3 DNA: TGTGCCAGCAGTGATTTCTCGACAGGGGCAAACCGAAAACTGTTTTTT
D gene: -; J gene: TRBJ2-1; V gene: TRBV6-2/TRBV6-3; clone size: -; CDR3 protein: CASSYVGGSLYEQFF; CDR3 DNA: TGTGCCAGCAGTTACGTGGGGGGTTCATTGTATGAGCAGTTCTTC
D gene: -; J gene: TRBJ2-1; V gene: TRBV19; clone size: -; CDR3 protein: CASSIVDGSSYNEQFF; CDR3 DNA: TGTGCCAGTAGTATAGTGGACGGGAGCTCCTACAATGAGCAGTTCTTC
D gene: -; J gene: TRBJ2-1; V gene: TRBV27; clone size: once; CDR3 protein: CASSLGTGSYNEQFF; CDR3 DNA: TGTGCCAGCAGTCTTGGGACGGGGTCCTACAATGAGCAGTTCTTC
D gene: TRBD1; J gene: TRBJ2-5; V gene: TRBV10-3; clone size: -; CDR3 protein: CAIKSTGEQETQYF; CDR3 DNA: TGTGCCATCAAATCGACAGGGGAGCAAGAGACCCAGTACTTC
D gene: -; J gene: TRBJ2-3; V gene: TRBV6-5; clone size: -; CDR3 protein: CASSRGGPSTDTQYF; CDR3 DNA: TGTGCCAGCTCACGCGGGGGCCCCAGCACAGATACGCAGTATTTT
D gene: TRBD2; J gene: TRBJ2-1; V gene: TRBV19; clone size: -; CDR3 protein: CASSYGGRRNEQFF; CDR3 DNA: TGTGCCAGTAGTTACGGCGGGAGGAGGAATGAGCAGTTCTTC
D gene: -; J gene: TRBJ2-7; V gene: TRBV19; clone size: -; CDR3 protein: CASSMGGGVSSYEQYF; CDR3 DNA: TGTGCCAGTAGTATGGGCGGAGGGGTAAGCTCCTACGAGCAGTACTTC
D gene: -; J gene: TRBJ2-1; V gene: TRBV19; clone size: -; CDR3 protein: CASSIILKNNEQFF; CDR3 DNA: TGTGCCAGTAGTATAATCCTAAAAAACAATGAGCAGTTCTTC
D gene: -; J gene: TRBJ2-5; V gene: TRBV10-3; clone size: -; CDR3 protein: CAISEREFQETQYF; CDR3 DNA: TGTGCCATCAGTGAAAGGGAGTTTCAAGAGACCCAGTACTTC
D gene: -; J gene: TRBJ1-5; V gene: TRBV21-1; clone size: -; CDR3 protein: CASSPEPQHF; CDR3 DNA: TGTGCCAGCAGCCCTGAGCCCCAGCATTTT
D gene: TRBD1; J gene: TRBJ1-6; V gene: TRBV19; clone size: -; CDR3 protein: CASSRDRAGNSPLHF; CDR3 DNA: TGTGCCAGTAGTCGGGACAGGGCAGGTAATTCACCCCTCCACTTT
D gene: -; J gene: TRBJ2-3; V gene: TRBV5-1; clone size: -; CDR3 protein: CASSYNLETDTQYF; CDR3 DNA: TGCGCCAGCAGCTACAACCTTGAAACAGATACGCAGTATTTT
D gene: -; J gene: TRBJ1-5; V gene: TRBV15; clone size: -; CDR3 protein: CATSRRGRVDTQPQHF; CDR3 DNA: TGTGCCACCAGCAGAAGGGGCAGGGTCGACACGCAGCCCCAGCATTTT
D gene: TRBD1; J gene: TRBJ1-6; V gene: TRBV28; clone size: -; CDR3 protein: CASRLGQGHFRALHF; CDR3 DNA: TGTGCCAGCAGACTGGGACAGGGCCACTTTAGGGCCCTCCACTTT
D gene: TRBD2; J gene: TRBJ2-7; V gene: TRBV7-2; clone size: -; CDR3 protein: CASSSRLAGGLSSSYEQYF; CDR3 DNA: TGTGCCAGCAGCTCCAGACTAGCGGGGGGCCTATCGAGCTCCTACGAGCAGTACTTC
D gene: -; J gene: TRBJ2-7; V gene: TRBV14; clone size: -; CDR3 protein: CASSQDTASLSYEQYF; CDR3 DNA: TGTGCCAGCAGCCAAGATACAGCAAGCCTTTCCTACGAGCAGTACTTC
D gene: TRBD1; J gene: TRBJ2-1; V gene: TRBV5-8; clone size: -; CDR3 protein: CASSPGTGVNEQFF; CDR3 DNA: TGTGCCAGCAGCCCGGGGACAGGGGTCAATGAGCAGTTCTTC
D gene: TRBD2; J gene: TRBJ2-3; V gene: TRBV6-1; clone size: -; CDR3 protein: CASSKDSREVRVGPDTQYF; CDR3 DNA: TGTGCCAGCAGTAAAGATTCGCGGGAGGTTCGAGTTGGTCCAGATACGCAGTATTTT
D gene: TRBD2; J gene: TRBJ2-3; V gene: TRBV5-4; clone size: -; CDR3 protein: CASSFKLAGGIYTQYF; CDR3 DNA: TGTGCCAGCAGCTTTAAACTAGCGGGGGGCATTTATACGCAGTATTTT
D gene: TRBD1; J gene: TRBJ1-2; V gene: TRBV27; clone size: once; CDR3 protein: CASSLRQGLGYTF; CDR3 DNA: TGTGCCAGCAGTTTAAGACAGGGTCTTGGCTACACCTTC
D gene: -; J gene: TRBJ2-2; V gene: TRBV5-6; clone size: -; CDR3 protein: CASSLDFGELFF; CDR3 DNA: TGTGCCAGCAGCCTTGACTTCGGGGAGCTGTTTTTT
D gene: -; J gene: TRBJ1-4; V gene: TRBV6-1; clone size: -; CDR3 protein: CASSERRGQGKLFF; CDR3 DNA: TGTGCCAGCAGTGAACGCAGGGGCCAGGGAAAACTGTTTTTT
D gene: TRBD2; J gene: TRBJ2-1; V gene: TRBV10-1; clone size: -; CDR3 protein: CASSVFTGGADEQFF; CDR3 DNA: TGCGCCAGCAGTGTGTTTACCGGGGGGGCGGATGAGCAGTTCTTC
D gene: -; J gene: TRBJ2-7; V gene: TRBV11-2; clone size: -; CDR3 protein: CASSLDKVGIRGPLTYEQYF; CDR3 DNA: TGTGCCAGCAGCTTAGATAAGGTGGGGATTCGCGGGCCCCTTACCTACGAGCAGTACTTC
D gene: -; J gene: TRBJ2-1; V gene: TRBV14; clone size: -; CDR3 protein: CASSQSLFYNEQFF; CDR3 DNA: TGTGCCAGCAGCCAAAGCCTCTTCTACAATGAGCAGTTCTTC
D gene: TRBD1; J gene: TRBJ2-7; V gene: TRBV6-5; clone size: -; CDR3 protein: CASRRDRNEQYF; CDR3 DNA: TGTGCCAGCCGTCGGGACAGAAACGAGCAGTACTTC
D gene: -; J gene: TRBJ2-7; V gene: TRBV29-1; clone size: -; CDR3 protein: CSGLTGIEQYF; CDR3 DNA: TGCAGCGGACTAACAGGAATCGAGCAGTACTTC
D gene: -; J gene: TRBJ2-5; V gene: TRBV4-1; clone size: -; CDR3 protein: CASSPRAEETQYF; CDR3 DNA: TGCGCCAGCAGCCCTCGCGCCGAGGAGACCCAGTACTTC
D gene: -; J gene: TRBJ1-1; V gene: TRBV11-1; clone size: -; CDR3 protein: CASSQGLGSLDTEAFF; CDR3 DNA: TGTGCCAGCAGCCAAGGATTGGGTTCGTTGGACACTGAAGCTTTCTTT
D gene: -; J gene: TRBJ1-1; V gene: TRBV6-6; clone size: -; CDR3 protein: CASRETGNTEAFF; CDR3 DNA: TGTGCCAGCAGAGAGACAGGGAACACTGAAGCTTTCTTT
D gene: -; J gene: TRBJ2-3; V gene: TRBV11-2; clone size: few; CDR3 protein: CASSFQGGPSDF; CDR3 DNA: TGTGCCAGCAGCTTCCAAGGGGGGCCCAGTGATTTT